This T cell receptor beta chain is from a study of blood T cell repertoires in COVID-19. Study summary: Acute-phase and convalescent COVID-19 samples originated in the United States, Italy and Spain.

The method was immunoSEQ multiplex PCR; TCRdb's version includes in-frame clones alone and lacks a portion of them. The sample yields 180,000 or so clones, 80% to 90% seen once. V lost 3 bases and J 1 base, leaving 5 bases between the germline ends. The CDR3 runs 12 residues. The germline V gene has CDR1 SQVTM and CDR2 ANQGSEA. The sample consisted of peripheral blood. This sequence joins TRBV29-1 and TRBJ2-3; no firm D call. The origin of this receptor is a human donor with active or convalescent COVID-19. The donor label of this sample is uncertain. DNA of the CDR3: TGCAGCGTTGATCGGGGCACAGATACGCAGTATTTT. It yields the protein CSVDRGTDTQYF.